Listed here are 20 T cell receptor beta chains from one sample, sequenced in a study of post-analysis software for immune sequencing data. TCR beta cDNA libraries had unique molecular identifiers. One entry per CDR3 protein, called by TCRdb with MiXCR from the PCR reads. The sample carries just over 250,000 distinct CDR3 sequences, 36% recorded once. Antigens of these TCRs are unknown. Study-level results: There were about five TRBV segments more frequent in patients than controls, and TRBV5-6, TRBV5-1 and TRBV20-1 were among them.

Material for sequencing was blood. The receptors here all came from a girl between 10 and 17 years old with multiple sclerosis.

Many counts were recorded for this clonotype. CDR3 coding DNA: TGTGCCAGCAGCCAAGTTAGCGGGAGAGGCGATGAGCAGTTCTTC. Translating gives CASSQVSGRGDEQFF. The chain couples TRBV3-1 to TRBJ2-1, with TRBD2 identical over 9 bases. The CDR3 totals 15 residues. V lost 1 base and J lost 8; bases outside the gene matches: 6. Germline CDR1 and CDR2: LGHDT and YNNKEL (reference sequence).

This clonotype was seen only once. The rearrangement joins TRBV4-1 to TRBJ2-3; TRBD2 is a possible D gene (6 bases). The germline V gene has CDR1 MGHRA and CDR2 YSYEKL. With 7 bases removed from V and 3 bases from J, the gap between germline ends came to 20 bases. This CDR3 spans 16 amino acids. The CDR3 DNA reads TGCGCCAGCAAATTTGGGGCGGAGGGCGTGACAGATACGCAGTATTTT. Translation: CASKFGAEGVTDTQYF.

The V and J genes are TRBV20-1 and TRBJ2-7; a weak D match, TRBD1 (6 bases). The V and J ends lost 1 base and 3 bases respectively, with 10 bases between them. The CDR3 totals 13 residues. CDR1 is DFQATT, CDR2 SNEGSKA, per germline (reference sequence). The CDR3 DNA sequence: TGCAGTGCTAGAGGTACAGGGATCTACGAGCAGTACTTC. Amino acids: CSARGTGIYEQYF.

This clonotype appeared many times. V is TRBV20-1 and J is TRBJ1-2, with 7 bases that match TRBD1. V was clipped by 5 bases and J by 4 bases; unmatched bases: 7. The length of the CDR3 is 13 residues. CDR1 and CDR2 (germline): DFQATT, SNEGSKA (reference sequence). This CDR3 reads CSAPGGEGYGYTF. The CDR3 DNA is TGCAGTGCTCCAGGGGGGGAGGGCTATGGCTACACCTTC.

This clonotype was picked up many times. V gene TRBV27 combines with J gene TRBJ1-5; D call uncertain. This CDR3 has 13 residues. CDR1 and CDR2 from the germline V gene are MNHEY and SMNVEV (reference sequence). V was pared by 6 bases and J by 4 bases, with 10 bases between. CDR3 DNA sequence: TGTGCCAGCAGCTCGACTTTTAATCAGCCCCAGCATTTT. Protein sequence: CASSSTFNQPQHF.

The sample holds a few counts of this clonotype. V usage is TRBV6-1 and J usage is TRBJ2-7; 8 bases line up with TRBD2. The V segment lost 2 bases and the J segment 6 bases; nucleotides outside the gene matches: 6. This CDR3 has 14 amino acids. The germline gives CDR1 MNHNS, CDR2 SASEGT. CDR3 in amino acids: CASSESGLGSEQYF. As DNA, the CDR3 is TGTGCCAGCAGTGAATCGGGACTAGGAAGCGAGCAGTACTTC.

Many counts were recorded for this clonotype. The chain uses TRBV6-5 and TRBJ2-5, with 8 bases aligning to TRBD1. The CDR3 sequence is 15 residues long. V shed 5 bases and J 7 bases; nucleotides not matched to a gene: 12. Per the germline V gene, CDR1 is MNHEY and CDR2 is SVGAGI. The CDR3 nucleotides are TGTGCCAGCAGTCCCGGGACAGGCTTTTCGGGGACCCAGTACTTC. Amino acids: CASSPGTGFSGTQYF.

A word on this clonotype: The junction differs from germline at one of its ends, possibly a read error. The gene calls are TRBV20-1 and TRBJ2-1; 8 bases line up with TRBD1. Germline V gene data show CDR1 as DFQATT and CDR2 as SNEGSKA (reference sequence). This CDR3 region has 14 residues. As DNA, the CDR3 is TGCAGTGCTAGAGATGAAGCCCAGGGCAGGGGGCTTGTCTTC. Its translation is CSARDEAQGRGLVF.

This clonotype was observed a handful of times. A single base separates this from a much larger clone, so it may be a read error. The V call is TRBV29-1, the J call TRBJ1-2; D is unresolved. CDR1 and CDR2 from the germline V gene are SQVTM and ANQGSEA. This CDR3 contains 13 residues. CDR3 amino acids: CSVSGIANHGYTF. The CDR3 DNA reads as TGCAGCGTTTCTGGCATAGCTAACCATGGCTACACCTTC.

This clonotype was seen more than once but under ten times. This chain connects TRBV20-1 to TRBJ2-1; 9 positions agree with TRBD2. There are 16 residues in the CDR3. J gave up 8 bases and V 6 bases, and 17 bases lay outside the gene matches. Germline V gives CDR1 DFQATT, CDR2 SNEGSKA (reference sequence). The CDR3 DNA reads TGCAGTGCCAACCTATCTCCGGCGGGAGGGAGGCATGAGCAGTTCTTC. It encodes CSANLSPAGGRHEQFF.

The rearrangement joins TRBV12-3 or TRBV12-4 to TRBJ2-5, with 11 bases matching TRBD1. V was pared by 4 bases and J by 5 bases, with 3 bases of the junction left unmatched. The CDR3 contains 14 residues. CDR3 loop: CASSWTGGGETQYF. The CDR3 nucleotides are TGTGCCAGCAGTTGGACAGGGGGCGGGGAGACCCAGTACTTC.

This clonotype was found many times. V gene TRBV7-9 combines with J gene TRBJ2-1; possibly TRBD1 for D (6 bases). Deletions cut 5 bases from V and 8 bases from J, with 19 bases between. Germline CDR1 and CDR2: SEHNR and FQNEAQ (reference sequence). CDR3 size: 15 residues. The CDR3 DNA is TGTGCCAGCAGCCCCCCTGAGGGGGAGATGGATGAGCAGTTCTTC. Protein: CASSPPEGEMDEQFF.

A note on this clonotype: This is likely a read error, given that the CDR3 carries no conserved phenylalanine or tryptophan at its end. No DNA is shown, since the ends of the CDR3 on it are uncertain; the CDR3 is the one TCRdb lists. The chain uses TRBV5-1 and TRBJ1-2; the table's TRBD1 call for D was not verified on the DNA. The CDR3 is 15 amino acids in total, end residues counted. Germline V gene lookup returns CDR1 SGHRS and CDR2 YFSETQ. This CDR3 is CACSLGRGPNYGYTC.

This clonotype has a count of ten or more. The gene calls are TRBV28 and TRBJ2-5; D remains unclear. The CDR3 sequence is 16 residues long. Deletions cut 3 bases from V and 1 base from J, with 15 bases between. CDR1 is MDHEN, CDR2 SYDVKM, per germline. CDR3 bases: TGTGCCAGCAGTTTCGCCGCGTTCCAGGCCCAAGAGACCCAGTACTTC. Encoded protein: CASSFAAFQAQETQYF. The whole variable domain, filled in from reference TRBV28 and TRBJ2-5, reads DVKVTQSSRYLVKRTGEKVFLECVQDMDHENMFWYRQDPGLGLRLIYFSYDVKMKEKGDIPEGYSVSREKKERFSLILESASTNQTSMYLCASSFAAFQAQETQYFGPGTRLLVL.

This clonotype was observed many times. This sequence joins TRBV15 and TRBJ2-2; maybe TRBD1 (5 bases). The CDR3 has 15 residues. CDR1 is LNHNV, CDR2 YYDKDF, per germline (reference sequence). V lost 1 base to trimming and J lost 5 bases, with 11 bases between them. The CDR3 DNA reads as TGTGCCACCAGCAGAGGACAGATGAGGACCGGGGAGCTGTTTTTT. Protein: CATSRGQMRTGELFF. The full variable domain, completed using reference TRBV15 and TRBJ2-2, is DAMVIQNPRYQVTQFGKPVTLSCSQTLNHNVMYWYQQKSSQAPKLLFHYYDKDFNNEADTPDNFQSRRPNTSFCFLDIRSPGLGDTAMYLCATSRGQMRTGELFFGEGSRLTVL.

The chain joins TRBV4-1 to TRBJ1-2; D possibly corresponds to TRBD1 (5 bases). Trimming removed 1 base from V and 7 bases from J, with 13 bases in between. The CDR3 has 14 amino acids. Per the germline V gene, CDR1 is MGHRA and CDR2 is YSYEKL. The CDR3 sequence: CASSQVGRGGGYTF. CDR3 sequence (DNA): TGCGCCAGCAGCCAAGTGGGTCGGGGCGGTGGCTACACCTTC.

The chain couples TRBV20-1 to TRBJ2-3; perhaps TRBD1 as D (5 bases). CDR3 size: 13 residues. Germline loops: CDR1 DFQATT, CDR2 SNEGSKA (reference sequence). Trimming stripped 3 bases from V and 2 bases from J, with 9 bases between. The CDR3 coding sequence is TGCAGTGCTAGGGCCAGGGTCACAGATACGCAGTATTTT. It is translated as CSARARVTDTQYF.

As concerns this clonotype: A much bigger clone sits one base away, suggesting this may be a read error. The chain joins TRBV20-1 to TRBJ2-1; 12 nucleotides line up with TRBD2. V gave up 5 bases and J gave up 12 bases; unmatched junction bases: 11. CDR1 is DFQATT and CDR2 is SNEGSKA in the germline V gene (reference sequence). CDR3 length: 14 amino acids. CDR3 loop: CSARGLAGCNGQFF. DNA of the CDR3: TGCAGTGCTCGTGGACTAGCGGGATGTAACGGGCAGTTCTTC.

This clonotype was picked up a small number of times. A much larger clone lies one base from this, so it may be a read error. The chain combines TRBV20-1 with TRBJ2-3; the match to TRBD2 covers 7 bases. Germline trimming cut 5 bases from V and 3 bases from J; bases unmatched to any gene: 14. The CDR3 has 16 residues. Germline CDR1 is DFQATT and CDR2 is SNEGSKA (reference sequence). CDR3 DNA: TGCAGTGCTCTCCCCGGACGAGCGGGAATGACAGATACGCAGTATTTT. Amino acid sequence: CSALPGRAGMTDTQYF.

As regards this clonotype: A read error is possible here, since a much larger clone lies one base away. J is TRBJ2-3 and V is TRBV5-5; no clear D gene. This CDR3 region has 14 residues. Germline values: CDR1 SGHKS, CDR2 YYEKEE (reference sequence). The DNA for the CDR3 is TGTGCCAGCAGCTTGAGGGATCTCACAGATACGCGGTATTTT. Translating gives CASSLRDLTDTRYF.